One sample yielded the 19 T cell receptor beta chains listed below, sequenced in a study of shared T cell receptors in the human thymus. The method was immunoSEQ multiplex PCR; TCRdb's version includes in-frame clones alone and lacks a portion of them. There are hundreds of thousands of clones in the sample; approximately 85% occur only once, and over 0.008% lies in the top ten. This same sample was also part of a study on human thymus T cells.

Sequenced material: thymocytes. Receptors originate from a girl under three years old with a congenital heart defect.

The CDR3 sequence: CASSVVQGVGSLGSTEAFF. In DNA form, the CDR3 reads TGTGCCAGCAGCGTAGTACAAGGTGTGGGGAGCCTGGGGAGCACTGAAGCTTTCTTT. This chain connects TRBV9 to TRBJ1-1; no clear D. CDR1 and CDR2 (germline): SGDLS, YYNGEE. This CDR3 spans 19 amino acids. V lost 0 bases and J lost 4, with 25 bases in between. Full variable domain (missing parts from reference TRBV9 and TRBJ1-1): DSGVTQTPKHLITATGQRVTLRCSPRSGDLSVYWYQQSLDQGLQFLIQYYNGEERAKGNILERFSAQQFPDLHSELNLSSLELGDSALYFCASSVVQGVGSLGSTEAFFGQGTRLTVV.

The gene calls are TRBV5-1 and TRBJ2-2; 10 bases are shared with TRBD1. The germline V gene has CDR1 SGHRS and CDR2 YFSETQ. This CDR3 is built from 16 residues. Trimming removed 0 bases from V and 5 bases from J; junction bases left unmatched: 4. The CDR3: CASSLARDRGTGELFF. As DNA, the CDR3 is TGCGCCAGCAGCTTGGCCCGGGACAGGGGAACCGGGGAGCTGTTTTTT.

The V and J genes are TRBV6-5 and TRBJ1-1; the match to TRBD1 covers 7 bases. The CDR3 covers 14 residues. Germline values: CDR1 MNHEY, CDR2 SVGAGI. The V and J ends lost 6 bases and 2 bases, in that order; junction bases with no gene match: 6. DNA for the CDR3: TGTGCCAGCAGCAGGGGGATAATAAACACTGAAGCTTTCTTT. Protein product: CASSRGIINTEAFF.

The chain joins TRBV5-6 to TRBJ2-7, with 7 bases identical to TRBD1. V lost 4 bases, J lost 0 bases, and 4 bases stayed unmatched. Looked up from germline, CDR1 is SGHDT and CDR2 is YYEEEE. The CDR3 consists of 14 residues. DNA for the CDR3: TGTGCCAGCAGCCCAGGGGGTAGCTCCTACGAGCAGTACTTC. This codes for CASSPGGSSYEQYF.

The chain couples TRBV6-6 to TRBJ1-2; no firm D call. The CDR3 covers 11 residues. Germline CDR1 is MNHNY and CDR2 is SVGAGI (reference sequence). V gave up 7 bases and J gave up 8 bases, with 11 bases separating them. DNA for the CDR3: TGTGCCAGCACCAAATCGGGGGGCTACACCTTC. Encoded protein: CASTKSGGYTF.

V gene TRBV28 combines with J gene TRBJ1-1, with TRBD1 matching 10 bases. J was trimmed by 3 bases and V by 3 bases; bases with no gene match: 4. The CDR3 sequence is 15 residues long. Germline lookup yields CDR1 MDHEN and CDR2 SYDVKM. This CDR3 reads CASSFDDRGHTEAFF. The CDR3 DNA reads TGTGCCAGCAGTTTCGACGACAGGGGGCACACTGAAGCTTTCTTT.

The chain has TRBV27 and TRBJ2-5; D is unclear. The germline V gene has CDR1 MNHEY and CDR2 SMNVEV (reference sequence). Trimming removed 4 bases from V and 11 bases from J, with 11 bases in between. This CDR3 region has 11 residues. In DNA form, the CDR3 reads TGTGCCAGCAGTTCCCAGGATGAGCAGTACTTC. Residues: CASSSQDEQYF.

A word on this clone: No DNA is shown, since the ends of the CDR3 on it are uncertain; the CDR3 is the one TCRdb lists. The gene calls are TRBV15 and TRBJ2-3; no check of the table's D call, TRBD1, against the DNA was made. The CDR3 has 23 residues if both end residues are counted. Germline V gives CDR1 LNHNV, CDR2 YYDKDF (reference sequence). This chain's CDR3 is CATSRGDRRHRYAVFWPTDTQYF.

This clone was seen once. The rearrangement joins TRBV14 to TRBJ2-1; the match to TRBD2 covers 7 bases. The V segment lost 0 bases and the J segment 7 bases; nucleotides outside the gene matches: 3. CDR3 size: 14 residues. In germline, CDR1 is SGHDN, CDR2 FVKESK. DNA for the CDR3: TGTGCCAGCAGCCAAGAGCTAGCGGCTAATGAGCAGTTCTTC. It is translated as CASSQELAANEQFF.

The J gene is TRBJ2-5, the V gene TRBV25-1; D gene uncertain. The DNA end is a closer match to TRBJ2-7, so the J assignment may be wrong. The CDR3 totals 15 residues. Germline CDR1 MGHDK, CDR2 SYGVNS. In DNA form, the CDR3 reads TGTGCCAGCAGCGGTTTGGTAAGTGGGGCCTACGAGCAGTACTTC. Encoded protein: CASSGLVSGAYEQYF.

The chain recombines TRBV5-1 with TRBJ1-2; TRBD1 aligns across 9 bases. The CDR3 extends over 15 amino acids. V trimming: 3 bases; J trimming: 2 bases; junction bases outside the gene matches: 5. Germline V gives CDR1 SGHRS, CDR2 YFSETQ. CDR3 sequence: CASSYWDRANYGYTF. Here the CDR3 DNA reads TGCGCCAGCAGCTACTGGGACAGGGCAAACTATGGCTACACCTTC.

V is TRBV28 and J is TRBJ2-3; D possibly corresponds to TRBD1 (5 bases). The CDR3 totals 15 residues. From germline, CDR1 is MDHEN and CDR2 SYDVKM. With 0 bases removed from V and 6 bases from J, the gap between germline ends came to 13 bases. The CDR3 DNA reads TGTGCCAGCAGTTTATGCAGGGCAATTCGGGATACGCAGTATTTT. Translated, it gives CASSLCRAIRDTQYF.

CDR3 protein: CASSPRDRGANYGYTF. The CDR3 DNA reads TGCGCCAGCAGCCCCCGGGACAGGGGAGCTAACTATGGCTACACCTTC. J is TRBJ1-2 and V is TRBV5-1, with 10 positions matching TRBD1. This CDR3 has 16 residues. Germline assignment: CDR1 SGHRS and CDR2 YFSETQ. Trimming at V came to 4 bases and at J to 0 bases, leaving 6 bases not matched to a gene.

This clone was counted a single time. The chain is built from TRBV7-3 and TRBJ1-1; D may be TRBD1 (5 bases). The CDR3 runs to 13 residues. Per germline, CDR1 SGHTA and CDR2 FQGTGA. Trimming removed 1 base at V and 5 bases at J, with 8 bases between. CDR3 loop: CASSLRGGTEAFF. DNA for the CDR3: TGTGCCAGCAGCTTAAGGGGGGGGACTGAAGCTTTCTTT.

The count of this clone is one. The chain is built from TRBV4-3 and TRBJ1-1, with TRBD1 identical over 7 bases. Germline V gene data show CDR1 as LGHNA and CDR2 as YSLEER. V trimming: 2 bases; J trimming: 6 bases; junction bases outside the gene matches: 15. The CDR3 covers 17 residues. Here the CDR3 reads CASSQSVIRGRLSEAFF. CDR3 DNA: TGCGCCAGCAGCCAATCGGTAATAAGGGGGCGGTTGTCTGAAGCTTTCTTT.

The chain joins TRBV25-1 to TRBJ2-7; 12 nucleotides match TRBD2. Looked up from germline, CDR1 is MGHDK and CDR2 is SYGVNS. The length of the CDR3 is 17 residues. J lost 0 bases, V lost 10 bases, and 13 bases had no gene match. Written as DNA, the CDR3 is TGTGCCACCCAAGGGACTAGCGGGTCAAAGAGCTCCTACGAGCAGTACTTC. Its translation: CATQGTSGSKSSYEQYF.

The V gene is TRBV4-1, the J gene TRBJ1-2, with D perhaps matching TRBD1 (6 bases). The germline V and J ends were trimmed by 5 bases and 4 bases, with 11 bases remaining between them. Germline CDR1 is MGHRA and CDR2 is YSYEKL. The CDR3 runs to 13 residues. The CDR3 DNA reads TGCGCCAGCAGCACAGGGAAAGCCTATGGCTACACCTTC. As protein: CASSTGKAYGYTF.

The J gene is TRBJ1-3, the V gene TRBV2, with a tentative D call TRBD1 (5 bases). Deletions cut 5 bases from V and 3 bases from J, with 14 bases between. This CDR3 is built from 15 residues. Per the germline V gene, CDR1 is SNHLY and CDR2 is FYNNEI. In nucleotides, the CDR3 is TGTGCCAGCAGTTGGCAGGGATCAGTTGGAAACACCATATATTTT. Amino acid sequence: CASSWQGSVGNTIYF.

This clone was seen only once. This chain connects TRBV25-1 to TRBJ2-6; 8 bases are a match to TRBD2. CDR1 and CDR2 from the germline V gene are MGHDK and SYGVNS. The junction had 7 bases not matched to a gene; V was cut back by 4 bases and J by 2 bases. This CDR3 has 17 residues. The CDR3 sequence: CASSGVVGGAGANVLTF. In DNA, the CDR3 is TGTGCCAGCAGTGGAGTAGTCGGGGGGGCTGGGGCCAACGTCCTGACTTTC.